Listed below are T cell receptor beta chains from one sample, sequenced in a study of blood T cell repertoires in COVID-19. Using immunoSEQ multiplex PCR, the repertoire was profiled, and TCRdb retains in-frame clones only, with some absent. The sample has approximately 230,000 clones; around 90% are singletons. Sequencing input: peripheral blood. These receptors originate from a man at least 80 years old with acute or convalescent COVID-19. The CDR3 runs from the conserved cysteine through the conserved F or W. The D gene is left open where the match is weak. Size is omitted from some rows. Given values are once, few, many or a class for expanded clones.

>NA|NA|TRBV5-5|TRBJ2-7
TGTGCCAGCAGCCCGGGACCTACAGGGAAGAACGACGAGCAGTACTTC
CASSPGPTGKNDEQYF
>NA|NA|TRBV6-5|TRBJ2-7
TGTGCCAGCACAGACTCCTACGAGCAGTACTTC
CASTDSYEQYF
>TRBD1|NA|TRBV13|TRBJ2-7
TGTGCCAGCAGCCTTGGCCGACAGGGGGCGTTACTCGAGCAGTACTTC
CASSLGRQGALLEQYF
>NA|NA|TRBV6-2/TRBV6-3|TRBJ2-6
TGTGCCAGCAGTTACTCCCAGCGGGTGTACTCTGGGGCCAACGTCCTGACTTTC
CASSYSQRVYSGANVLTF
>NA|NA|TRBV19|TRBJ1-2
TGTGCCAGTACGGGAACTAACTATGGCTACACCTTC
CASTGTNYGYTF
>NA|few|TRBV9|TRBJ1-3
TGTGCCAGCAGCGTAGCTGGGAGGGGCGACGGAAACACCATATATTTT
CASSVAGRGDGNTIYF
>NA|once|TRBV19|TRBJ2-1
TGTGCCCCATTAGAGGGGAGGCCACCTAATGAGCAGTTCTTC
CAPLEGRPPNEQFF
>NA|NA|TRBV19|TRBJ2-7
TGTGCCAGTAGTCCCCCCACAGGTTTCTCCTACGAGCAGTACTTC
CASSPPTGFSYEQYF
>NA|once|TRBV5-1|TRBJ2-2
TGCGCCAGCAGCCCCCTAGGAGGGGATACCGGGGAGCTGTTTTTT
CASSPLGGDTGELFF
>NA|NA|TRBV28|TRBJ2-1
TGTGCCAGCAGGATTGGGACCCCGGGGGGCTATGAGCAGTTCTTC
CASRIGTPGGYEQFF
>NA|NA|TRBV15|TRBJ2-3
TGTGCCACCAGCAGAGGGGAGCGGATACGCACAGATACGCAGTATTTT
CATSRGERIRTDTQYF
>NA|NA|TRBV2|TRBJ2-2
TGTGCCAGCAGTGTTGCGATTCTTACCGGGGAGCTGTTTTTT
CASSVAILTGELFF
>TRBD1|NA|TRBV29-1|TRBJ2-3
TGCAGCGTTGGCCGGGACAGGGGCACAGATACGCAGTATTTT
CSVGRDRGTDTQYF
>TRBD2|NA|TRBV27|TRBJ2-3
TGTGCCAGCAGTCTCCCACTCGGGACTAGCGGGAGGCGGACGCAGTATTTT
CASSLPLGTSGRRTQYF
>NA|NA|TRBV6-5|TRBJ2-7
TGTGCCAGCAGCCGGGACAAGGGTCGGTCATACGAGCAGTACTTC
CASSRDKGRSYEQYF
>TRBD2|NA|TRBV2|TRBJ2-5
TGTGCCAGCGGAGAGGGAGGGCTGGGGCAAGAGACCCAGTACTTC
CASGEGGLGQETQYF
>NA|few|TRBV4-1|TRBJ2-2
TGCGCCAGCAGCCAAAGTCCGAGAAGGAGCGGCCCAGGCGGGGAGCTGTTTTTT
CASSQSPRRSGPGGELFF
>NA|NA|TRBV2|TRBJ1-4
TGTGCCAGCAGTGTAGAGGTTACTAATGAAAAACTGTTTTTT
CASSVEVTNEKLFF
>NA|NA|TRBV4-2|TRBJ1-1
TGTGCCAGCAGCCAAGAGCACTCGAACACTGAAGCTTTCTTT
CASSQEHSNTEAFF
>NA|NA|TRBV12-3/TRBV12-4|TRBJ1-2
TGTGCCAGCAGTACGGGTTGGAACTATGGCTACACCTTC
CASSTGWNYGYTF
>TRBD1|once|TRBV5-1|TRBJ1-5
TGCGCCAGCAGCTTTACAGGGGGGGATCAGCCCCAGCATTTT
CASSFTGGDQPQHF
>NA|NA|TRBV7-3|TRBJ2-6
TGTGCCAGCAGCCTAGGGACACCTGGGGCCAACGTCCTGACTTTC
CASSLGTPGANVLTF
>NA|NA|TRBV28|TRBJ2-7
TGTGCCAGCAAGGGGGGGGGAGGCTACGAGCAGTACTTC
CASKGGGGYEQYF
>TRBD1|once|TRBV19|TRBJ1-5
TGTGCCAGTAGTAAGCAGGGGGCTGCAGATCAGCCCCAGCATTTT
CASSKQGAADQPQHF
>NA|NA|TRBV28|TRBJ2-6
TGTGCCAGCAGTTTTCGGACAACTGGGGCCAACGTCCTGACTTTC
CASSFRTTGANVLTF
>TRBD2|NA|TRBV7-9|TRBJ2-3
TGTGCCAGCAGCTTAGGACTAGCGGGGATAAGCACAGATACGCAGTATTTT
CASSLGLAGISTDTQYF
>NA|NA|TRBV19|TRBJ2-2
TGTGCCAGTAGTATAGAAAGAGGGTCCGGGGAGCTGTTTTTT
CASSIERGSGELFF
>NA|NA|TRBV19|TRBJ1-2
TGTGCCAGTAGTATTCAGGCGCCCCACTATGGCTACACCTTC
CASSIQAPHYGYTF
>NA|NA|TRBV7-2|TRBJ2-2
TGTGCCAGCAGCCGCGGGGAGGCCGGGGAGCTGTTTTTT
CASSRGEAGELFF
>NA|NA|TRBV18|TRBJ2-1
TGTGCCAGCTCACCAGAGCGGGTGAAAGACAATGAGCAGTTCTTC
CASSPERVKDNEQFF
>TRBD1|NA|TRBV19|TRBJ2-5
TGTGCCAGTATGACAGGGGGGCAGGAGACCCAGTACTTC
CASMTGGQETQYF
>NA|NA|TRBV5-4|TRBJ2-5
TGTGCCAGCAGCTTGGGGGGCACCCAAGAGACCCAGTACTTC
CASSLGGTQETQYF
>TRBD1|NA|TRBV9|TRBJ2-7
TGTGCCAGCAGCGCGGACAGAGGACAGGGGGCACACGAGCAGTACTTC
CASSADRGQGAHEQYF
>NA|NA|TRBV4-3|TRBJ1-1
TGCGCCAGCAGCCAGAAGATTACGGGAAAGGGAGAAGCTTTCTTT
CASSQKITGKGEAFF
>NA|few|TRBV9|TRBJ1-2
TGTGCCAGCAGCGGGTCCGGGGGTAGAAATGGCTACACCTTC
CASSGSGGRNGYTF
>NA|NA|TRBV9|TRBJ2-1
TGTGCCAGCAGCGTAGGCAGCTACAATGAGCAGTTCTTC
CASSVGSYNEQFF
>NA|NA|TRBV7-2|TRBJ1-1
TGTGCCAGCAGCTTAGGCGGGGGGGCTTTCTTT
CASSLGGGAFF
>NA|NA|TRBV6-5|TRBJ1-2
TGTGCCAGCAGTACGACAGGTGCTGGGTATGGCTACACCTTC
CASSTTGAGYGYTF
>NA|NA|TRBV6-1|TRBJ2-1
TGTGCCAGCAGTGAGGCGGGGAGCTCCTACAATGAGCAGTTCTTC
CASSEAGSSYNEQFF
>TRBD2|NA|TRBV12-5|TRBJ2-3
TGTGCTAGTCAAAGAGCGGGGCGATTCACAGATACGCAGTATTTT
CASQRAGRFTDTQYF
>NA|NA|TRBV4-1|TRBJ1-4
TGCGCCAGCAGCCATACAGGGTCGACTAATGAAAAACTGTTTTTT
CASSHTGSTNEKLFF
>NA|NA|TRBV25-1|TRBJ1-5
TGTGCCAGCAGTGGAGGGAATCAGCCCCAGCATTTT
CASSGGNQPQHF
>NA|NA|TRBV24-1|TRBJ2-1
TGTGCCACCAGTGATTCGACTAGAAGTGAGCAGTTCTTC
CATSDSTRSEQFF
>NA|NA|TRBV7-9|TRBJ1-1
TGTGCCAGCAGCTTAGTCACTAACACTGAAGCTTTCTTT
CASSLVTNTEAFF
>NA|once|TRBV19|TRBJ2-2
TGTGCCAGTAGTATAACGGGGTCGCGGACCGGGGAGCTGTTTTTT
CASSITGSRTGELFF
>NA|few|TRBV2|TRBJ1-6
TGTGCCACCGCTAGCGAAGGGGCTAATTCACCCCTCCACTTT
CATASEGANSPLHF
>NA|NA|TRBV6-5|TRBJ1-1
TGTGCCAGCAGTTCCAGACTTGAACGTACTGAAGCTTTCTTT
CASSSRLERTEAFF
>NA|NA|TRBV4-1|TRBJ1-1
TGCGCCAGCAGCCGCATCTCCGGGTCGCAAGCTTTCTTT
CASSRISGSQAFF
>TRBD1|NA|TRBV5-1|TRBJ1-4
TGCGCCAGCAGCTATGGGACAGGGGGCGAGTCTGAAAAACTGTTTTTT
CASSYGTGGESEKLFF
>TRBD1|NA|TRBV5-6|TRBJ1-2
TGTGCCAGCAGACGGGGACAGTCTAGGTATGGCTACACCTTC
CASRRGQSRYGYTF
>NA|once|TRBV6-1|TRBJ2-7
TGTGCCAGCAGTGATGAGTCCGTCATCTTCCTAGCCGAGCAGTACTTC
CASSDESVIFLAEQYF
>TRBD2|NA|TRBV7-2|TRBJ2-3
TGTGCCAGCAGCTTAGTAGCGGGGGGGACCCCCACAGATACGCAGTATTTT
CASSLVAGGTPTDTQYF
>TRBD1|NA|TRBV28|TRBJ2-1
TGTGCCAGCAGTTTCGGGACAGGTTCCTACAATGAGCAGTTCTTC
CASSFGTGSYNEQFF
>NA|NA|TRBV6-1|TRBJ2-1
TGTGCCAGCAGTGAAGAAATGACAGGCGGAAGCTCCTACAATGAGCAGTTCTTC
CASSEEMTGGSSYNEQFF
>NA|NA|TRBV19|TRBJ2-3
TGTGCCAGTAGTATAGTCCAAGATACGCAGTATTTT
CASSIVQDTQYF